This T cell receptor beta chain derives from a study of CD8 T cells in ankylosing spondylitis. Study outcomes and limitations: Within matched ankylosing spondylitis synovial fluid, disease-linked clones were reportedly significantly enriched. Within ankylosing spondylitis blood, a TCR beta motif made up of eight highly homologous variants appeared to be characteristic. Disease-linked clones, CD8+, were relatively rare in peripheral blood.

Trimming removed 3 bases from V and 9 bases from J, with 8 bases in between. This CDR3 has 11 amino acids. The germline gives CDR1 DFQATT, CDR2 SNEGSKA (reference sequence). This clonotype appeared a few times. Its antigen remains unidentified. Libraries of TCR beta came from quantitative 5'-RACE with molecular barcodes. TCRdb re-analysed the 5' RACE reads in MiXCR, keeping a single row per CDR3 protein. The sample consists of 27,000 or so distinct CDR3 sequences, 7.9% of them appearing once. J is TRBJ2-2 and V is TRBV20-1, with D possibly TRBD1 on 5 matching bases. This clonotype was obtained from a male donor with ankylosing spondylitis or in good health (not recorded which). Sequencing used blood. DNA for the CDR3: TGCAGTGCTAGCTTGGGGCGGGAGCTGTTTTTT. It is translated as CSASLGRELFF.